The 28 T cell receptor beta chains listed next were all sequenced from one sample in a study of T cell repertoires in cytomegalovirus infection. MiXCR, run by TCRdb on the reads, gives a single entry per CDR3 protein. The sample lists about 210,000 distinct CDR3 sequences; 6.5% were seen once. Sequencing was done on a sample of PBMCs. These TCRs come from a human donor in good health (CMV status not recorded). Some clones in this sample may be carry-over from other donors' samples.

Many counts were recorded for this clonotype. This sequence joins TRBV3-1 and TRBJ1-1; the match to TRBD1 covers 10 bases. Per the germline V gene, CDR1 is LGHDT and CDR2 is YNNKEL (reference sequence). The V and J ends lost 2 bases and 7 bases, in that order; junction bases with no gene match: 7. The CDR3 extends over 15 amino acids. For the CDR3, the DNA is TGTGCCAGCAGCCAACTAGACAGGGGGCATGGTGAAGCTTTCTTT. It is translated as CASSQLDRGHGEAFF.

The chain is built from TRBV5-6 and TRBJ1-2; D call uncertain. Germline V gene sequence: CDR1 SGHDT, CDR2 YYEEEE. The CDR3 runs 15 residues. Trimming took off 0 bases at V and 8 bases at J, with 17 bases between the two ends. CDR3 nucleotides: TGTGCCAGCAGCTTGGTAGAGGGATCGGTAGGCGGCTACACCTTC. Amino acids: CASSLVEGSVGGYTF.

This clonotype was recorded at least ten times. The chain has TRBV29-1 and TRBJ2-7, with D possibly matching TRBD1 (6 bases). CDR1 SQVTM and CDR2 ANQGSEA come from the germline V gene. V was trimmed by 4 bases and J by 5 bases, leaving 12 bases between them. The CDR3 is 12 residues long. The CDR3 region is CSVVGRGDEQYF. CDR3 sequence (DNA): TGCAGCGTTGTCGGCAGGGGCGACGAGCAGTACTTC.

The table lists this clonotype with many counts. This chain joins TRBV2 and TRBJ1-6, with 7 bases that match TRBD1. V was pared by 6 bases and J by 6 bases, with 5 bases of the junction left unmatched. Germline loops: CDR1 SNHLY, CDR2 FYNNEI. This CDR3 comprises 14 residues. CDR3 residues: CASRRTGSNSPLHF. The CDR3 coding sequence is TGTGCCAGCAGGAGGACAGGATCTAATTCACCCCTCCACTTT.

There are a few counts of this clonotype. This chain joins TRBV28 and TRBJ1-2, with unresolved D. V lost 4 bases, J lost 1 base, and 10 bases lay in between. The CDR3 extends over 14 amino acids. Germline V gene sequence: CDR1 MDHEN, CDR2 SYDVKM. The CDR3 is CASSSQHLNYGYTF. CDR3 bases: TGTGCCAGCAGTTCCCAGCACCTTAACTATGGCTACACCTTC.

V usage is TRBV28 and J usage is TRBJ1-2; maybe TRBD1 (5 bases). Germline CDR1 is MDHEN and CDR2 is SYDVKM. V was pared by 6 bases and J by 10 bases, with 12 bases between. This CDR3 is 11 amino acids long. CDR3: CASRAMGDYTF. CDR3 DNA sequence: TGTGCCAGCAGGGCTATGGGGGACTACACCTTC.

This clonotype came up many times. V and J are TRBV5-1 and TRBJ2-1; D remains unclear. The CDR3 runs 14 residues. V lost 5 bases, J lost 4 bases, and 13 bases lay in between. Germline CDR1 SGHRS, CDR2 YFSETQ. As DNA, the CDR3 is TGCGCCAGCAGTCTTGTCGTTCATTACAATGAGCAGTTCTTC. It is translated as CASSLVVHYNEQFF.

This clonotype was observed at least ten times. The V call is TRBV7-2, the J call TRBJ2-7, with a weak D call TRBD1 (5 bases). The CDR3 loop spans 14 amino acids. Looked up from germline, CDR1 is SGHTA and CDR2 is FQGNSA. V was clipped by 3 bases and J by 1 base, with 10 bases between them. CDR3 bases: TGTGCCAGCAGCTTTAGGGGATCGTCCTACGAGCAGTACTTC. This gives the protein CASSFRGSSYEQYF.

This clonotype was recorded many times. CDR3 bases: TGTGCCAGCAGTGAGACAGGCAACGATCAGCCCCAGCATTTT. Translating gives CASSETGNDQPQHF. J is TRBJ1-5 and V is TRBV6-2 or TRBV6-3, with D possibly matching TRBD1 (6 bases). V was shortened by 5 bases and J by 5 bases, with 13 bases between the two germline ends. This CDR3 is built from 14 residues. In germline, CDR1 is MNHEY, CDR2 SVGEGT.

This clonotype was seen repeatedly, ten times or more. DNA of the CDR3: TGTGCCAGCAAGCAGCAGGCGAACACCGGGGAGCTGTTTTTT. It codes for CASKQQANTGELFF. J is TRBJ2-2 and V is TRBV7-2; D remains unclear. Germline CDR1 is SGHTA and CDR2 is FQGNSA. The V end lost 7 bases, the J end lost 0 bases, and 9 bases lay between the germline ends. The CDR3 runs to 14 residues.

This clonotype was found many times. The chain uses TRBV2 and TRBJ2-7; no firm D call. V lost 7 bases, J lost 0 bases, and 7 bases lay in between. Germline V gene lookup returns CDR1 SNHLY and CDR2 FYNNEI. This CDR3 has 12 residues. This CDR3 is CASNDDSYEQYF. DNA for the CDR3: TGTGCCAGCAACGATGACTCCTACGAGCAGTACTTC.

This clonotype was counted at least ten times. The chain uses TRBV3-1 and TRBJ1-1; unclear D gene. The length of the CDR3 is 13 residues. The V end lost 3 bases, the J end lost 1 base, and 6 bases lay between the germline ends. Per the germline V gene, CDR1 is LGHDT and CDR2 is YNNKEL (reference sequence). The chain's CDR3 is CASSQRENTEAFF. As DNA, the CDR3 is TGTGCCAGCAGCCAGAGGGAGAACACTGAAGCTTTCTTT.

This clonotype was counted many times. The chain joins TRBV7-3 to TRBJ1-1; D possibly corresponds to TRBD1 (5 bases). CDR1 is SGHTA, CDR2 FQGTGA, per germline. Trimming cost V 0 bases and J 3 bases, with 20 bases left between them. The CDR3 covers 18 residues. In DNA form, the CDR3 reads TGTGCCAGCAGCTTAACAGGCTTGCGGGGGTCTGGGGACACTGAAGCTTTCTTT. This codes for CASSLTGLRGSGDTEAFF.

This clonotype appeared many times. V and J are TRBV7-6 and TRBJ2-5, with D perhaps TRBD2 (7 bases). CDR3 size: 14 residues. Germline lookup yields CDR1 SGHVS and CDR2 FNYEAQ. The ends were cut back, 5 bases at V and 1 base at J, with 11 bases in the middle. The CDR3 is CASSMAGAQETQYF. DNA for the CDR3: TGTGCCAGCAGCATGGCGGGGGCCCAAGAGACCCAGTACTTC.

This clonotype has a count of ten or more. A much larger clone differs from this one at a single base, so this may be a read error. The rearrangement links TRBV7-2 to TRBJ1-4; the match to TRBD1 covers 10 bases. Losses at the gene ends were 6 bases for V and 8 bases for J; bases not matched to a gene: 6. The CDR3 has 14 residues. The germline gives CDR1 SGHTA, CDR2 FQGNSA. Written as DNA, the CDR3 is TGTGCCAGCAGGTGGACAGGGGGGAGCGAAAAACTGTTTTTT. Translating it yields CASRWTGGSEKLFF.

This clonotype was counted ten times or more. The chain carries TRBV6-2 or TRBV6-3 and TRBJ2-5; D unclear. This CDR3 contains 14 residues. Germline-derived CDR1 and CDR2 are MNHEY and SVGEGT. Trimming left V 4 bases short and J 4 bases short, with 13 bases between. The CDR3 nucleotides read TGTGCCAGCAGTTCCTTTCACAGTGGAGAGACCCAGTACTTC. Translation gives CASSSFHSGETQYF.

There are many counts of this clonotype. The chain uses TRBV20-1 and TRBJ1-1; 8 bases fit TRBD1. V lost 7 bases to trimming and J lost 0 bases; unmatched junction nucleotides: 1. The CDR3 is made up of 12 amino acids. The germline CDR1 and CDR2 sequences are DFQATT and SNEGSKA (reference sequence). CDR3 residues: CSGDRMNTEAFF. The CDR3 nucleotides read TGCAGTGGGGACAGGATGAACACTGAAGCTTTCTTT.

This clonotype has a count of ten or more. This sequence joins TRBV14 and TRBJ2-3, with 9 nucleotides matching TRBD2. Losses at the gene ends were 3 bases for V and 5 bases for J; bases not matched to a gene: 9. Germline CDR1 SGHDN, CDR2 FVKESK. The CDR3 consists of 16 residues. The CDR3: CASSHPSGGSRDTQYF. CDR3 sequence (DNA): TGTGCCAGCAGCCACCCGAGCGGGGGGTCGAGAGATACGCAGTATTTT.

This clonotype was observed at least ten times. In DNA form, the CDR3 reads TGCAGTGCTAGAACAGGGGAGAATCAGCCCCAGCATTTT. This encodes CSARTGENQPQHF. This rearrangement joins TRBV20-1 to TRBJ1-5; 7 nucleotides agree with TRBD1. Germline CDR1 reads DFQATT; CDR2 reads SNEGSKA (reference sequence). V was pared by 2 bases and J by 4 bases, with 2 bases of the junction left unmatched. The CDR3 totals 13 residues.

This clonotype has a count of ten or more. This chain joins TRBV18 and TRBJ1-4, with D uncertain. CDR1 is KGHSH, CDR2 LQKENI, per germline. This CDR3 has 17 amino acids. V shed 4 bases and J shed 0 bases, with 15 bases lying between them. Written as DNA, the CDR3 is TGTGCCAGCTCACGCCAAGCCGGTGGAACAACTAATGAAAAACTGTTTTTT. This translates into CASSRQAGGTTNEKLFF.

This clonotype appeared many times. The chain links TRBV20-1 to TRBJ2-5, with D tentatively TRBD2 (6 bases). The germline CDR1 and CDR2 sequences are DFQATT and SNEGSKA (reference sequence). The length of the CDR3 is 15 residues. V was cut by 0 bases and J by 6 bases, with 17 bases left in between. CDR3 in amino acids: CSARDSGPKMKTQYF. The CDR3 coding sequence is TGCAGTGCTAGAGATAGCGGACCCAAAATGAAGACCCAGTACTTC.

This clonotype was seen repeatedly, ten times or more. CDR3 DNA sequence: TGTGCCAGCAGGTTTACGGACAGGGGTGAAGATACGCAGTATTTT. Residues: CASRFTDRGEDTQYF. The chain employs TRBV28 and TRBJ2-3, with 9 bases matching TRBD1. V trimming: 6 bases; J trimming: 5 bases; junction bases outside the gene matches: 9. Per germline, CDR1 MDHEN and CDR2 SYDVKM. This CDR3 has 15 amino acids.

The table lists this clonotype with many counts. This chain connects TRBV7-2 to TRBJ1-1; 9 nucleotides agree with TRBD1. From germline, CDR1 is SGHTA and CDR2 FQGNSA. The CDR3 sequence is 14 residues long. V gave up 5 bases and J gave up 6 bases; unmatched junction bases: 7. CDR3 region: CASSANRGLAEAFF. The CDR3 DNA sequence: TGTGCCAGCAGCGCGAACAGGGGGCTCGCTGAAGCTTTCTTT. The full variable domain, with the rest looked up from reference TRBV7-2 and TRBJ1-1, is GAGVSQSPSNKVTEKGKDVELRCDPISGHTALYWYRQSLGQGLEFLIYFQGNSAPDKSGLPSDRFSAERTGGSVSTLTIQRTQQEDSAVYLCASSANRGLAEAFFGQGTRLTVV.

In its sample, this clonotype was seen many times. The rearrangement joins TRBV18 to TRBJ1-2; TRBD1 matches 7 bases. In germline, CDR1 is KGHSH, CDR2 LQKENI. The CDR3 totals 13 residues. V dropped 6 bases and J dropped 7; count of bases not matched to a gene: 8. CDR3 sequence: CASSLTGVSGYTF. CDR3 coding DNA: TGTGCCAGCTCGCTCACAGGGGTTAGTGGCTACACCTTC.

V gene TRBV6-5 combines with J gene TRBJ2-1; D unclear. Germline values: CDR1 MNHEY, CDR2 SVGAGI. Deletions cut 2 bases from V and 6 bases from J, with 8 bases between. This CDR3 spans 13 amino acids. The DNA of the CDR3 is TGTGCCAGCAGTTACGGTCAGATCAATGAGCAGTTCTTC. This gives the protein CASSYGQINEQFF.

At least ten counts were recorded for this clonotype. The rearrangement uses TRBV20-1 and TRBJ2-5, with 11 nucleotides matching TRBD1. V gave up 5 bases and J gave up 5 bases; unmatched junction bases: 10. This CDR3 contains 15 residues. Per germline, CDR1 DFQATT and CDR2 SNEGSKA (reference sequence). CDR3 DNA sequence: TGCAGTGCTCTTCGACGGACAGGGGGCGCGGAGACCCAGTACTTC. It codes for CSALRRTGGAETQYF.

This clonotype was picked up many times. V gene TRBV20-1 combines with J gene TRBJ2-1; TRBD2 is a possible D gene (5 bases). Germline values: CDR1 DFQATT, CDR2 SNEGSKA (reference sequence). The CDR3 extends over 15 amino acids. The ends were cut back, 0 bases at V and 3 bases at J, with 12 bases in the middle. CDR3 nucleotide sequence: TGCAGTGCTAGAGATCGTAAGCGGATCTACAATGAGCAGTTCTTC. Protein: CSARDRKRIYNEQFF.

This clonotype was picked up many times. V gene TRBV18 combines with J gene TRBJ2-6; D unresolved. The CDR3 is made up of 16 amino acids. Per the germline V gene, CDR1 is KGHSH and CDR2 is LQKENI. V dropped 4 bases and J dropped 0 bases, with 10 bases sitting between them. The CDR3 spells CASSLYRISGANVLTF. The DNA of the CDR3 is TGTGCCAGCTCACTCTACCGGATCTCTGGGGCCAACGTCCTGACTTTC.